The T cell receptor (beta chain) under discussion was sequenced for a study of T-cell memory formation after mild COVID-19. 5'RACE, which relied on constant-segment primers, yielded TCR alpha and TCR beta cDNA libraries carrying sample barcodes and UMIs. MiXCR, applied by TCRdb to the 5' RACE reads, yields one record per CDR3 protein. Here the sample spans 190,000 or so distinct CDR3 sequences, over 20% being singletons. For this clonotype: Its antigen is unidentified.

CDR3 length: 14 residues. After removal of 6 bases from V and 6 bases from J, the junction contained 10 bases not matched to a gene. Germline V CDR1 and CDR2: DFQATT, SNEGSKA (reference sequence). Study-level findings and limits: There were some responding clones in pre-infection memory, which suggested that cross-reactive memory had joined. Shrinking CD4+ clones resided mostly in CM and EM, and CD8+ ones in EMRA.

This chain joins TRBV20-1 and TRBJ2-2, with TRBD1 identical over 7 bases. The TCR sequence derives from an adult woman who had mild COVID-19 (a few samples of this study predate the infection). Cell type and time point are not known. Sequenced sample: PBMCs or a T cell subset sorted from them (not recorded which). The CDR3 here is CSAHRQGESGELFF. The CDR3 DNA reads TGCAGTGCCCATAGACAGGGCGAATCCGGGGAGCTGTTTTTT.